One TCR beta chain is described in this entry. Trimming removed 7 bases from V and 5 bases from J, with 20 bases in between. The CDR3 runs to 15 residues. The germline CDR1 and CDR2 sequences are LNHDA and SQIVND (reference sequence). The treatment is: roughly 20 received Ad26.COV2.S at low or high dose, single or two shots; roughly five received placebo; per-sample allocation not given. On day 63 after the first injection, vaccine and placebo recipients gave samples. The data were taken from a study of Ad26.COV2.S vaccination and SARS-CoV-2 variants. Some clones are missing from TCRdb's copy, which holds only in-frame ones; the method was immunoSEQ multiplex PCR. This repertoire shows about 350,000 clones, about 88% found once; its top ten account for approximately 5.9%.

The V gene is TRBV19, the J gene TRBJ1-1; D possibly corresponds to TRBD1 (6 bases). Sequenced material: peripheral blood, taken in a trial of Ad26.COV2.S vaccine versus placebo. The clonotype comes from a person aged 18-60 years who received the Ad26.COV2.S COVID-19 vaccine or a placebo. CDR3 in DNA: TGTGCCAGTACCGCAGCTCAGGGGTTGGGGACTGAAGCTTTCTTT. Residues: CASTAAQGLGTEAFF.